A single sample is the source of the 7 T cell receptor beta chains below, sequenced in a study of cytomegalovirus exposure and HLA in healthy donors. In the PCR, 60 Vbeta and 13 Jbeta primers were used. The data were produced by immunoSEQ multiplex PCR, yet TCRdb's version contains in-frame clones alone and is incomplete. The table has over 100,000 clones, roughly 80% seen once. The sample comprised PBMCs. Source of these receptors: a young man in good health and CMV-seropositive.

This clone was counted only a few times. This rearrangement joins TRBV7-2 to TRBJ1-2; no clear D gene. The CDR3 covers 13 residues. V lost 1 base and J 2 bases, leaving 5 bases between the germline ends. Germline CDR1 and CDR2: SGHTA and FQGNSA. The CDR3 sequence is CASSLGENYGYTF. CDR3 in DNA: TGTGCCAGCAGCTTAGGAGAAAACTATGGCTACACCTTC.

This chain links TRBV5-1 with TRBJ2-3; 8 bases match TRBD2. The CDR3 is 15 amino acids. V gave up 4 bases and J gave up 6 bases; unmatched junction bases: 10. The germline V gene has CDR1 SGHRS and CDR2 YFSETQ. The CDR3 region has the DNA TGCGCCAGCAGCCTAGGGACTAGAGGGTCTGATACGCAGTATTTT. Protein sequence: CASSLGTRGSDTQYF.

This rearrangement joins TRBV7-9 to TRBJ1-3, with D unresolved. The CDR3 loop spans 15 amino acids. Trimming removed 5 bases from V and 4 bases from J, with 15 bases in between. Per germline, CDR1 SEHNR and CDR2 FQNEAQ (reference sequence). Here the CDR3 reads CASSPPEGWGNTIYF. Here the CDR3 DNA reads TGTGCCAGCAGCCCGCCGGAGGGTTGGGGAAACACCATATATTTT.

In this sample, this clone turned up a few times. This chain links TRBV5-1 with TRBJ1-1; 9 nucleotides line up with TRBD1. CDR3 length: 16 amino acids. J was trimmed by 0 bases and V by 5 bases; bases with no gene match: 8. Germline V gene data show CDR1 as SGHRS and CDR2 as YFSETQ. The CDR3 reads CASRITGGGMNTEAFF. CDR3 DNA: TGCGCCAGCAGAATTACAGGGGGCGGAATGAACACTGAAGCTTTCTTT.

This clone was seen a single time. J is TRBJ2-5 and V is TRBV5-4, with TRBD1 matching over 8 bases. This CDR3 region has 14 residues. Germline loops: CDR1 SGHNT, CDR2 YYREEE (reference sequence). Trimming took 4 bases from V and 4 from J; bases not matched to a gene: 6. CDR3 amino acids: CASSADRGRETQYF. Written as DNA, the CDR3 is TGTGCCAGCAGCGCAGACAGGGGAAGAGAGACCCAGTACTTC.

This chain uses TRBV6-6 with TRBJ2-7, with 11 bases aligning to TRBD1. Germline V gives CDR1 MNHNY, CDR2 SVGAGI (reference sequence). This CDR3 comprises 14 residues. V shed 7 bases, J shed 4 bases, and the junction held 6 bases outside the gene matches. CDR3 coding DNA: TGTGCCAGCACCCCGGGACAGGGGGTGTACGAGCAGTACTTC. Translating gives CASTPGQGVYEQYF.

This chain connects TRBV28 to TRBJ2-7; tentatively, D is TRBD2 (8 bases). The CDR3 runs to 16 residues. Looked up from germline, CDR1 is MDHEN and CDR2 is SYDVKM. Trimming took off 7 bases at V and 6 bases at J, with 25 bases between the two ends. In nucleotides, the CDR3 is TGTGCCAGCACCTCGCCGGGAGGGACAGAAGGGGCCGAGCAGTACTTC. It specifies CASTSPGGTEGAEQYF.